One sample yielded the 29 T cell receptor beta chains listed below, sequenced in a study of blood T cell repertoires in COVID-19 (dated by TCRdb to about 2020). The library was produced with the immunoSEQ multiplex PCR assay. This immuneACCESS table, as held by TCRdb, lists in-frame sequences with V and J called but not all clones. Of the missing ones, under half trace to an unresolved V gene in checked studies; the others have no known cause. Present in this sample are tens of thousands of clones, around 91% of which were seen just once. The leading ten clones occupy more than 6% of the sample. Source material: peripheral blood. These receptors all come from a young man with COVID-19, enrolled during active disease.

Turning to this clone: An end of the junction differs from the germline gene, which may be a read error. This rearrangement joins TRBV28 to TRBJ2-7, with D tentatively TRBD2 (6 bases). This CDR3 spans 14 amino acids. Germline lookup yields CDR1 MDHEN and CDR2 SYDVKM. The CDR3 sequence is CASSFSRTTSPFDF. The CDR3 nucleotides are TGTGCCAGCAGTTTTTCCAGGACTACCTCGCCTTTCGACTTC.

The chain has TRBV30 and TRBJ2-1, with TRBD2 matching 7 bases. Germline V gene sequence: CDR1 GTSNPN, CDR2 SVGIG (reference sequence). The CDR3 loop spans 14 amino acids. This chain's CDR3 is CAGQSGISYNEQFF. Here the CDR3 DNA reads TGTGCTGGACAAAGCGGGATATCCTACAATGAGCAGTTCTTC.

V and J are TRBV9 and TRBJ1-2, with D possibly matching TRBD1 (6 bases). CDR1 SGDLS and CDR2 YYNGEE come from the germline V gene. This CDR3 has 13 amino acids. V shed 4 bases and J shed 7 bases, with 14 bases lying between them. CDR3 in amino acids: CASSRTAGVGYTF. DNA of the CDR3: TGTGCCAGCAGCAGGACTGCAGGGGTTGGCTACACCTTC.

The rearrangement joins TRBV7-2 to TRBJ1-5, with a weak D call TRBD1 (5 bases). Germline loops: CDR1 SGHTA, CDR2 FQGNSA. CDR3 length equals 13 residues. V lost 5 bases and J lost 7, with 12 bases in between. CDR3 in amino acids: CASSQPQGQPQHF. The DNA of the CDR3 is TGTGCCAGCAGCCAACCTCAGGGCCAGCCCCAGCATTTT.

The genes are TRBV4-3 and TRBJ2-7, with TRBD2 matching over 9 bases. CDR3 length equals 14 residues. CDR1 LGHNA and CDR2 YSLEER come from the germline V gene. V was pared by 1 base and J by 7 bases, with 5 bases of the junction left unmatched. CDR3 sequence (DNA): TGCGCCAGCAGCCAAGTGGCGGGAGGGAGGGAGCAGTACTTC. Protein sequence: CASSQVAGGREQYF.

This clone was counted once. This chain joins TRBV3-1 (or the pseudogene TRBV3-2) and TRBJ1-1; D ambiguous. This CDR3 is 15 amino acids long. Per the germline V gene, CDR1 is LGHDT and CDR2 is YNNKEL (reference sequence). Trimming shortened V by 1 base and J by 4 bases, and 13 bases separated the two germline ends. The CDR3, as DNA: TGTGCCAGCAGCCAAGGGCCAGAAGTTTCCACTGAAGCTTTCTTT. This codes for CASSQGPEVSTEAFF.

V usage is TRBV7-6 and J usage is TRBJ1-1, with TRBD1 matching over 11 bases. Germline values: CDR1 SGHVS, CDR2 FNYEAQ. V lost 2 bases to trimming and J lost 4 bases; unmatched junction nucleotides: 3. The CDR3 consists of 15 residues. CDR3 loop: CASSLSGTGGTEAFF. In DNA, the CDR3 is TGTGCCAGCAGCTTATCCGGGACAGGGGGCACTGAAGCTTTCTTT.

V usage is TRBV2 and J usage is TRBJ1-6, with D possibly TRBD1 on 5 matching bases. The germline V and J ends were trimmed by 5 bases and 11 bases, with 22 bases remaining between them. This CDR3 contains 16 residues. Germline loops: CDR1 SNHLY, CDR2 FYNNEI. CDR3 amino acids: CASSTAKGMIEPPLHF. The CDR3 nucleotides read TGTGCCAGCAGTACTGCGAAGGGGATGATCGAGCCACCCCTCCACTTT.

Details on this clone: The junction departs from the called germline gene at one end, perhaps through a read error. The chain couples TRBV7-7 to TRBJ2-3, with a weak D call TRBD2 (7 bases). There are 18 residues in the CDR3. Germline V gene data show CDR1 as SSHAT and CDR2 as FNYEAQ (reference sequence). The CDR3 protein is CASSWDFGGRERIDTQYF. As DNA, the CDR3 is TGTGCTAGCAGCTGGGACTTCGGGGGGCGGGAGAGGATAGATACGCAGTATTTT.

V usage is TRBV5-1 and J usage is TRBJ2-3; TRBD2 agrees at 7 bases. The V segment lost 2 bases and the J segment 2 bases; nucleotides outside the gene matches: 5. CDR1 and CDR2 (germline): SGHRS, YFSETQ. CDR3 size: 15 residues. The CDR3 DNA reads TGCGCCAGCAGCTTTCAAGGACTAGACACAGATACGCAGTATTTT. This translates into CASSFQGLDTDTQYF.

V gene TRBV6-1 combines with J gene TRBJ1-3, with D maybe TRBD1 (6 bases). CDR1 MNHNS and CDR2 SASEGT come from the germline V gene. This CDR3 is built from 15 residues. The V end was cut by 2 bases, the J end by 2 bases, with 10 bases between. CDR3 residues: CASSESWGPGNTIYF. The DNA of the CDR3 is TGTGCCAGCAGTGAATCATGGGGGCCTGGAAACACCATATATTTT.

The V gene is TRBV28, the J gene TRBJ1-2; D possibly corresponds to TRBD1 (6 bases). The V and J ends lost 6 bases and 2 bases respectively, with 25 bases between them. Germline CDR1 is MDHEN and CDR2 is SYDVKM. The CDR3 length is 18 residues. The CDR3 loop is CASSPMGAGSAGNYGYTF. The CDR3 region has the DNA TGTGCCAGCAGCCCGATGGGGGCGGGCAGCGCCGGCAACTATGGCTACACCTTC.

The rearrangement uses TRBV7-2 and TRBJ2-7; perhaps TRBD2 as D (6 bases). V shed 1 base and J shed 1 base, with 8 bases lying between them. Germline values: CDR1 SGHTA, CDR2 FQGNSA. CDR3 length equals 14 residues. The CDR3 region has the DNA TGTGCCAGCAGCTTAGGACTAGGTTCCTACGAGCAGTACTTC. This gives the protein CASSLGLGSYEQYF. Variable domain in full (rest from reference TRBV7-2 and TRBJ2-7): GAGVSQSPSNKVTEKGKDVELRCDPISGHTALYWYRQSLGQGLEFLIYFQGNSAPDKSGLPSDRFSAERTGGSVSTLTIQRTQQEDSAVYLCASSLGLGSYEQYFGPGTRLTVT.

The rearrangement uses TRBV6-5 and TRBJ1-2; no clear D gene. The CDR3 has 13 amino acids. Trimming pared 6 bases from V and 8 bases from J, leaving 16 bases between. Germline V gene sequence: CDR1 MNHEY, CDR2 SVGAGI. CDR3 coding DNA: TGTGCCAGCAGAAGAACCCAGACGGGGGGCTACACCTTC. Translated: CASRRTQTGGYTF.

J is TRBJ1-2 and V is TRBV10-3; tentative D call: TRBD1 (6 bases). The CDR3 spans 15 residues. Germline CDR1 is ENHRY and CDR2 is SYGVKD. V lost 7 bases and J lost 8, with 23 bases in between. The CDR3 coding sequence is TGTGCCATCACCTTAAATACAGGGCCCCTGGGGGGCTACACCTTC. Its translation is CAITLNTGPLGGYTF.

The rearrangement joins TRBV19 to TRBJ2-7, with 7 bases fitting TRBD1. The CDR3 contains 14 residues. After removal of 1 base from V and 3 bases from J, the junction contained 3 bases not matched to a gene. Germline loops: CDR1 LNHDA, CDR2 SQIVND (reference sequence). Here the CDR3 reads CASSIAGQNYEQYF. CDR3 bases: TGTGCCAGTAGTATAGCGGGACAGAACTACGAGCAGTACTTC.

The gene calls are TRBV27 and TRBJ2-7; 8 bases align to TRBD1. CDR3 size: 12 residues. V lost 9 bases, J lost 2 bases, and 3 bases stayed unmatched. Germline loops: CDR1 MNHEY, CDR2 SMNVEV (reference sequence). The CDR3 DNA reads as TGTGCCAGTGGGGACAGGCCCTACGAGCAGTACTTC. Translating gives CASGDRPYEQYF.

This clone was recorded once. The rearrangement joins TRBV19 to TRBJ2-7, with D possibly being TRBD2 (5 bases). This CDR3 is built from 13 residues. Germline lookup yields CDR1 LNHDA and CDR2 SQIVND (reference sequence). With 4 bases removed from V and 2 bases from J, the gap between germline ends came to 9 bases. CDR3 loop: CASSSGRTYEQYF. The CDR3 DNA is TGTGCCAGTAGTAGTGGGAGAACCTACGAGCAGTACTTC.

This clone came up once. This chain joins TRBV4-1 and TRBJ2-2; TRBD2 matches at 10 bases. The length of the CDR3 is 17 residues. The ends lost 4 bases at V and 4 bases at J; junction bases unmatched: 9. Germline CDR1 reads MGHRA; CDR2 reads YSYEKL. CDR3 coding DNA: TGCGCCAGCAGCCGATCCGGGACTAGCGATTCCACCGGGGAGCTGTTTTTT. Translation: CASSRSGTSDSTGELFF.

The rearrangement uses TRBV4-3 and TRBJ1-4; D remains ambiguous. The germline gives CDR1 LGHNA, CDR2 YSLEER. Trimming removed 0 bases at V and 0 bases at J, with 8 bases between. The CDR3 loop spans 16 amino acids. CDR3 sequence: CASSQEWASTNEKLFF. CDR3 bases: TGCGCCAGCAGCCAAGAGTGGGCTTCAACTAATGAAAAACTGTTTTTT.

The rearrangement uses TRBV5-1 and TRBJ2-3, with 9 bases that match TRBD2. V was pared by 0 bases and J by 2 bases, with 4 bases of the junction left unmatched. The length of the CDR3 is 16 residues. The germline V gene has CDR1 SGHRS and CDR2 YFSETQ. The CDR3 coding sequence is TGCGCCAGCAGCTTGGCCGCGGGAGGGCCCACAGATACGCAGTATTTT. It encodes CASSLAAGGPTDTQYF.

The chain uses TRBV28 and TRBJ1-2; a possible D gene is TRBD1 (5 bases). Deletions cut 2 bases from V and 4 bases from J, with 14 bases between. Germline lookup yields CDR1 MDHEN and CDR2 SYDVKM. The CDR3 is 15 amino acids. The CDR3 coding sequence is TGTGCCAGCAGTTTAGGGAGGGGTAGGGGCTATGGCTACACCTTC. This codes for CASSLGRGRGYGYTF.

This clone has just one count. V gene TRBV27 combines with J gene TRBJ2-3, with 10 bases aligning to TRBD2. This CDR3 is built from 16 residues. With 4 bases clipped from V and 5 bases from J, the junction kept 9 bases outside the gene matches. Germline CDR1 and CDR2: MNHEY and SMNVEV (reference sequence). This CDR3 is CASSSYSGRLLDTQYF. The CDR3 DNA follows: TGTGCCAGCAGTTCATATAGCGGGAGGTTATTAGATACGCAGTATTTT.

The rearrangement uses TRBV9 and TRBJ2-2; a weak D match, TRBD1 (6 bases). From germline, CDR1 is SGDLS and CDR2 YYNGEE. The germline V and J ends were trimmed by 0 bases and 8 bases, with 17 bases remaining between them. The CDR3 spans 16 residues. This CDR3 reads CASSVEGQNTWGELFF. The CDR3 DNA sequence: TGTGCCAGCAGCGTAGAGGGACAAAACACTTGGGGGGAGCTGTTTTTT.

The rearrangement joins TRBV29-1 to TRBJ2-7; tentative D call: TRBD2 (6 bases). In germline, CDR1 is SQVTM, CDR2 ANQGSEA. The CDR3 contains 13 residues. Trimming removed 8 bases at V and 0 bases at J, with 14 bases between. The CDR3: CSPNYGSSYEQYF. CDR3 sequence (DNA): TGCAGCCCTAACTACGGGAGCTCCTACGAGCAGTACTTC.

The table lists this clone with a count of one. J is TRBJ2-7 and V is TRBV4-1; possibly TRBD1 for D (6 bases). V lost 5 bases and J lost 6, with 20 bases in between. The CDR3 covers 15 residues. CDR1 MGHRA and CDR2 YSYEKL come from the germline V gene. CDR3: CASSTFEGVNSEQYF. The CDR3 coding sequence is TGCGCCAGCAGCACATTTGAGGGGGTAAACTCCGAGCAGTACTTC.

This rearrangement joins TRBV5-6 to TRBJ2-1, with TRBD2 matching over 12 bases. The CDR3 spans 15 residues. V lost 4 bases, J lost 6 bases, and 5 bases stayed unmatched. CDR1 and CDR2 from the germline V gene are SGHDT and YYEEEE. The CDR3 reads CASSPRTSGTNEQFF. CDR3 in DNA: TGTGCCAGCAGCCCTCGGACTAGCGGGACCAATGAGCAGTTCTTC.

The chain has TRBV7-2 and TRBJ2-7; 9 bases fit TRBD2. Germline values: CDR1 SGHTA, CDR2 FQGNSA. Trimming took 9 bases from V and 5 from J; bases not matched to a gene: 14. This CDR3 has 15 residues. CDR3 region: CASNSGASGINEQYF. CDR3 bases: TGTGCCAGTAACTCTGGGGCTAGCGGGATAAACGAGCAGTACTTC. Using reference TRBV7-2 and TRBJ2-7 for the parts outside the CDR3, the full variable domain is GAGVSQSPSNKVTEKGKDVELRCDPISGHTALYWYRQSLGQGLEFLIYFQGNSAPDKSGLPSDRFSAERTGGSVSTLTIQRTQQEDSAVYLCASNSGASGINEQYFGPGTRLTVT.

The V call is TRBV19, the J call TRBJ2-3; 14 bases match TRBD2. Trimming removed 3 bases from V and 3 bases from J; junction bases left unmatched: 8. Germline CDR1 LNHDA, CDR2 SQIVND (reference sequence). There are 18 residues in the CDR3. The DNA for the CDR3 is TGTGCCAGTAGTATCTCCGGGACTAGCGGGAGTAAAACAGATACGCAGTATTTT. This gives the protein CASSISGTSGSKTDTQYF.